The 26 T cell receptor beta chains below all came from one sample that was sequenced in a study of T cell responses to AZD1222 COVID-19 vaccine. Clones were sequenced by immunoSEQ multiplex PCR, and TCRdb holds only the in-frame ones, with some missing. The data show around 100,000 clones, more than 75% seen once. The specimen comprised peripheral blood, sampled on day 0 of MenACWY control vaccination. The receptors derive from an adult in good health.

The chain joins TRBV6-5 to TRBJ2-7; the D is unclear. Deletions cut 11 bases from V and 3 bases from J, with 14 bases between. Germline V lookup: CDR1 MNHEY, CDR2 SVGAGI. The CDR3 is 12 amino acids. The CDR3 DNA sequence: TGTGCCGCCAGGAAAGTGCACTACGAGCAGTACTTC. It is translated as CAARKVHYEQYF.

This chain connects TRBV18 to TRBJ2-3; perhaps TRBD1 as D (5 bases). The V and J ends lost 3 bases and 0 bases respectively, with 7 bases between them. The CDR3 has 14 amino acids. The V gene's germline CDR1 is KGHSH and CDR2 LQKENI. The DNA of the CDR3 is TGTGCCAGCTCACCGGACACTAGCACAGATACGCAGTATTTT. It yields the protein CASSPDTSTDTQYF.

The CDR3 loop reads CATGTAKNTIYF. The CDR3 nucleotides are TGTGCCACCGGGACAGCCAAAAACACCATATATTTT. V usage is TRBV7-9 and J usage is TRBJ1-3; 7 bases match TRBD1. The CDR3 is 12 residues long. V was clipped by 10 bases and J by 6 bases; unmatched bases: 6. Germline V gene lookup returns CDR1 SEHNR and CDR2 FQNEAQ (reference sequence).

This chain joins TRBV19 and TRBJ2-3; the match to TRBD1 covers 8 bases. There are 14 residues in the CDR3. Germline CDR1 and CDR2: LNHDA and SQIVND (reference sequence). The J segment lost 4 bases and the V segment lost 7 bases, leaving 7 bases of the junction unmatched. The CDR3 sequence: CASNADRGADTQYF. For the CDR3, the DNA is TGTGCCAGTAACGCAGACAGGGGAGCAGATACGCAGTATTTT.

This clone was seen only a few times. V usage is TRBV9 and J usage is TRBJ2-7, with D perhaps assigned TRBD1 or TRBD2 (5 bases each). The V and J ends lost 0 bases and 1 base respectively, with 11 bases between them. Germline V gene data show CDR1 as SGDLS and CDR2 as YYNGEE. The CDR3 runs 15 residues. CDR3 DNA: TGTGCCAGCAGCGTAGATGGGACCGATTCCTACGAGCAGTACTTC. Its translation is CASSVDGTDSYEQYF.

The V and J genes are TRBV5-1 and TRBJ2-3, with a weak D call TRBD2 (6 bases). Per the germline V gene, CDR1 is SGHRS and CDR2 is YFSETQ. The CDR3 contains 16 residues. Deletions cut 4 bases from V and 5 bases from J, with 20 bases between. CDR3: CASSRGGREGEDTQYF. CDR3 bases: TGCGCCAGCAGCCGCGGTGGGCGGGAAGGGGAAGATACGCAGTATTTT.

The rearrangement uses TRBV7-2 and TRBJ1-5, with TRBD1 matching over 8 bases. The V gene end was trimmed by 5 bases and the J gene end by 9 bases; junction bases not matched to a gene: 9. Germline loops: CDR1 SGHTA, CDR2 FQGNSA. CDR3 length: 14 amino acids. Here the CDR3 DNA reads TGTGCCAGCAGCCCGGACAGGGTCCGTCCGCCCCAGCATTTT. As protein: CASSPDRVRPPQHF.

This sequence joins TRBV9 and TRBJ1-2, with D perhaps TRBD1 (5 bases). Trimming removed 3 bases from V and 6 bases from J, with 12 bases in between. Germline values: CDR1 SGDLS, CDR2 YYNGEE. This CDR3 has 13 residues. The CDR3 nucleotides are TGTGCCAGCAGCGACGGGAAGGGGCATGGCTACACCTTC. Protein: CASSDGKGHGYTF.

The J gene is TRBJ1-1, the V gene TRBV5-1; D uncertain. CDR3 length: 14 amino acids. V was shortened by 4 bases and J by 2 bases, with 12 bases between the two germline ends. CDR1 and CDR2 from the germline V gene are SGHRS and YFSETQ. CDR3 bases: TGCGCCAGCAGCGGAGGTAAGGGAAACACTGAAGCTTTCTTT. It translates to CASSGGKGNTEAFF.

The chain links TRBV7-2 to TRBJ1-5; tentative D call: TRBD1 (6 bases). This CDR3 spans 15 amino acids. Germline CDR1 and CDR2: SGHTA and FQGNSA. Deletions cut 3 bases from V and 1 base from J, with 10 bases between. CDR3 sequence (DNA): TGTGCCAGCAGCTTTGGGAGGGGGAGCAATCAGCCCCAGCATTTT. The encoded protein is CASSFGRGSNQPQHF.

This rearrangement joins TRBV19 to TRBJ2-7; D possibly corresponds to TRBD2 (6 bases). V lost 3 bases and J lost 0, with 12 bases in between. The germline CDR1 and CDR2 sequences are LNHDA and SQIVND (reference sequence). The CDR3 runs to 15 residues. CDR3 residues: CASSMGGAVSYEQYF. The CDR3 DNA reads TGTGCCAGTAGTATGGGCGGGGCCGTCTCCTACGAGCAGTACTTC.

The V and J genes are TRBV19 and TRBJ2-3; D may be TRBD2 (6 bases). The V end lost 3 bases, the J end lost 4 bases, and 14 bases lay between the germline ends. This CDR3 contains 15 residues. Germline CDR1 and CDR2: LNHDA and SQIVND (reference sequence). The CDR3 coding sequence is TGTGCCAGTAGTATTGGGACGGGGGAGGCAGATACGCAGTATTTT. The encoded protein is CASSIGTGEADTQYF.

This rearrangement joins TRBV5-1 to TRBJ2-3, with TRBD1 identical over 7 bases. The length of the CDR3 is 15 residues. Germline CDR1 SGHRS, CDR2 YFSETQ. V dropped 5 bases and J dropped 3; count of bases not matched to a gene: 9. The CDR3 loop reads CASSLTGFGTDTQYF. The CDR3 nucleotides read TGCGCCAGCAGTTTGACAGGGTTCGGGACAGATACGCAGTATTTT.

The CDR3 protein is CASSPRRAFQAFF. CDR3 nucleotides: TGTGCCAGCAGCCCCCGTAGGGCGTTTCAAGCTTTCTTT. This sequence joins TRBV3-1 (or the pseudogene TRBV3-2) and TRBJ1-1; unclear D gene. Germline V gives CDR1 LGHDT, CDR2 YNNKEL (reference sequence). This CDR3 comprises 13 residues. V lost 4 bases and J 9 bases, leaving 15 bases between the germline ends.

The chain has TRBV6-5 and TRBJ2-7, with unresolved D. V was pared by 0 bases and J by 7 bases, with 16 bases between. The V gene's germline CDR1 is MNHEY and CDR2 SVGAGI. The CDR3 has 15 amino acids. The CDR3 DNA follows: TGTGCCAGCAGTTACTCCGGAATAGGGCCTTGGGAGCAGTACTTC. This sequence encodes CASSYSGIGPWEQYF.

The chain employs TRBV11-2 and TRBJ2-7, with 7 bases aligning to TRBD1. V shed 2 bases and J 3 bases; nucleotides not matched to a gene: 1. The CDR3 covers 13 residues. CDR1 is SGHAT and CDR2 is FQNNGV in the germline V gene. CDR3 nucleotides: TGTGCCAGCAGCTTAACAGGGGTCTACGAGCAGTACTTC. As protein: CASSLTGVYEQYF.

The gene calls are TRBV6-5 and TRBJ2-3; D unresolved. Per the germline V gene, CDR1 is MNHEY and CDR2 is SVGAGI. V was cut by 8 bases and J by 2 bases, with 14 bases left in between. The CDR3 length is 14 residues. CDR3 in DNA: TGTGCCAGCGAGTCTGCGCGCCCCACAGATACGCAGTATTTT. Amino acid sequence: CASESARPTDTQYF.

The rearrangement links TRBV7-3 to TRBJ1-4, with 8 bases fitting TRBD1. This CDR3 region has 15 residues. From germline, CDR1 is SGHTA and CDR2 FQGTGA. With 0 bases clipped from V and 4 bases from J, the junction kept 1 base outside the gene matches. The CDR3 loop is CASSLTGQGNEKLFF. Written as DNA, the CDR3 is TGTGCCAGCAGCTTAACTGGACAGGGTAATGAAAAACTGTTTTTT.

This clone appeared once. The CDR3 DNA sequence: TGTGCCAGCAGCCGCGACGCGAATTCACCCCTCCACTTT. Protein sequence: CASSRDANSPLHF. This sequence joins TRBV11-1 and TRBJ1-6; no clear D gene. Trimming took 5 bases from V and 7 from J, leaving 9 bases between them. CDR1 is SGHAT, CDR2 FQDESV, per germline (reference sequence). The CDR3 spans 13 residues.

This clone came up many times. The chain uses TRBV27 and TRBJ1-1, with TRBD1 matching 8 bases. V was pared by 6 bases and J by 4 bases, with 13 bases of the junction left unmatched. CDR1 MNHEY and CDR2 SMNVEV come from the germline V gene (reference sequence). The CDR3 has 16 residues. The CDR3 DNA follows: TGTGCCAGCAGGAATCCGACAGGGGCGGGTGGCACTGAAGCTTTCTTT. Protein: CASRNPTGAGGTEAFF.

The chain is built from TRBV5-1 and TRBJ2-2; a weak D match, TRBD2 (6 bases). The CDR3 runs to 16 residues. CDR1 and CDR2 from the germline V gene are SGHRS and YFSETQ. Deletions cut 0 bases from V and 4 bases from J, with 13 bases between. CDR3 in DNA: TGCGCCAGCAGCTTGGCCGGGCCGCGGGGCACCGGGGAGCTGTTTTTT. Protein: CASSLAGPRGTGELFF.

The CDR3 is CASSLHRSSYEQYF. CDR3 DNA: TGTGCCAGCAGCCTGCACAGGAGCTCCTACGAGCAGTACTTC. V gene TRBV5-5 combines with J gene TRBJ2-7; a possible D gene is TRBD1 (5 bases). V was trimmed by 4 bases and J by 0 bases, leaving 11 bases between them. The CDR3 spans 14 residues. CDR1 and CDR2 from the germline V gene are SGHKS and YYEKEE (reference sequence).

This chain links TRBV4-1 with TRBJ2-5; tentative D call: TRBD1 (5 bases). Germline CDR1 MGHRA, CDR2 YSYEKL. Trimming took 3 bases from V and 4 from J, leaving 15 bases between them. The CDR3 covers 15 residues. The CDR3 coding sequence is TGCGCCAGCAGCCAGACCCAGGGTCGGTCAGAGACCCAGTACTTC. It encodes CASSQTQGRSETQYF.

To note about this clone: The DNA is omitted, as the CDR3 cannot be located on it reliably, and the CDR3 follows TCRdb's listing. The chain couples TRBV6-5 to TRBJ1-5. Germline loops: CDR1 MNHEY, CDR2 SVGAGI. The CDR3 sequence runs 12 residues, both termini included. The chain's CDR3 is CASSTSNQPQHF.

This sequence joins TRBV11-3 and TRBJ2-7, with D possibly TRBD2 on 5 matching bases. The germline gives CDR1 SGHNT, CDR2 YENEEA. CDR3 size: 13 residues. The V end lost 5 bases, the J end lost 7 bases, and 15 bases lay between the germline ends. The CDR3 coding sequence is TGTGCCAGCAGCGCCGGGCCTGGGAGAGAGCAGTACTTC. This sequence encodes CASSAGPGREQYF.

The gene calls are TRBV24-1 and TRBJ2-3; 11 bases are a match to TRBD2. Germline CDR1 reads KGHDR; CDR2 reads SFDVKD. The length of the CDR3 is 15 residues. Trimming at V came to 4 bases and at J to 5 bases, leaving 4 bases not matched to a gene. CDR3 coding DNA: TGTGCCACCAGTGAGATAGCGGGGGGGATAGATACGCAGTATTTT. Encoded protein: CATSEIAGGIDTQYF.